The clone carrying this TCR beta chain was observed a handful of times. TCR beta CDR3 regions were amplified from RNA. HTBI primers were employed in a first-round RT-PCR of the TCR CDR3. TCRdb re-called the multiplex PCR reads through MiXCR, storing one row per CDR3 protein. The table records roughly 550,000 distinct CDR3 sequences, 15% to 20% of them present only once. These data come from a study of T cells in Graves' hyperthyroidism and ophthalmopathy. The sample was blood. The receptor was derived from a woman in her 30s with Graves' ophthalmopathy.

DNA for the CDR3: TGTGCCATCAGTGATAACACCGGGGAGCTGTTTTTT. Translated, it gives CAISDNTGELFF. The chain uses TRBV10-3 and TRBJ2-2; the D is unclear. Trimming removed 3 bases at V and 2 bases at J, with 1 base between. The CDR3 is made up of 12 amino acids. Germline CDR1 and CDR2: ENHRY and SYGVKD.